This passage covers 3 T cell receptor beta chains from one sample sequenced in a study of T cell clonality in common variable immunodeficiency. Findings of the study overall: In common variable immunodeficiency, TCR beta chains reportedly carried fewer deletions and N-nucleotide insertions.

These receptors' antigens are unknown. The protocol was immunoSEQ multiplex PCR, while the TCRdb copy is restricted to in-frame clones and leaves out a portion. Recorded here are more than 35,000 clones, none singletons. Sample: peripheral blood mononuclear cells. These receptors were collected from a human donor with common variable immunodeficiency.

This clone came up many times. The missing CDR3 end, 3 residues past where the read stops, is filled in from the germline J gene. The chain recombines TRBV5-1 with TRBJ1-5, with 9 bases lining up with TRBD1. Germline-derived CDR1 and CDR2 are SGHRS and YFSETQ. V shed 0 bases, J shed 6 bases, and the junction held 1 base outside the gene matches. The CDR3 consists of 14 residues. CDR3 protein: CASSLGQGVQPQHF. The covered CDR3 bases are TGCGCCAGCAGCTTGGGACAGGGGGTTCAGCCC.

Remarks on this clone: With the read ending 3 residues before the CDR3 end, the germline J gene is used to fill in that end. The chain recombines TRBV18 with TRBJ2-1, with unresolved D. CDR3 length equals 14 residues. From germline, CDR1 is KGHSH and CDR2 LQKENI. The V end lost 3 bases, the J end lost 8 bases, and 14 bases lay between the germline ends. CDR3 amino acids: CASSPPTRAYEQFF. CDR3 DNA (partial): TGTGCCAGCTCACCCCCTACCCGAGCGTATGAG. Supplemented by reference TRBV18 and TRBJ2-1, the full variable domain reads NAGVMQNPRHLVRRRGQEARLRCSPMKGHSHVYWYRQLPEEGLKFMVYLQKENIIDESGMPKERFSAEFPKEGPSILRIQQVVRGDSAAYFCASSPPTRAYEQFFGPGTRLTVL.

There are many counts of this clone. The read is 3 residues too short to cover the CDR3 end, so that end is filled in from the germline J gene. The genes are TRBV20-1 and TRBJ1-6, with D tentatively TRBD1 (5 bases). In germline, CDR1 is DFQATT, CDR2 SNEGSKA (reference sequence). Trimming took 5 bases from V and 10 from J, leaving 18 bases between them. The CDR3 has 14 residues. The DNA read from the CDR3 is TGCAGTGCTTTTGACAGAAGTCGCGGATCACCC. Translation gives CSAFDRSRGSP. Given in full, the CDR3 is CSAFDRSRGSPLHF.